What follows describes a single TCR beta chain. What it recognizes is unknown. Template material comprised bulk tumor genomic DNA at approximately 540 ng per sample. Each primary tumor yielded several biopsies, collected far apart from one another at surgery. These patients got curative surgery after being newly diagnosed with untreated non-small cell lung cancer. Non-small cell lung cancer patients, newly diagnosed and having surgery with curative intent, served as donors. The data are from a study of immune heterogeneity within non-small cell lung tumors. Overall study results and limits: Recurrence of identical dominant CDR3 beta clonotypes was observed across intrapatient tumor sites, concomitant with site-unique high-frequency clones. Local tumor mutational burden showed a correlation with local T-cell clonality that was moderate but significant (R approximately 0.35).

Multiplex PCR (32 V and 13 J primers) was used to amplify the TCR beta CDR3. One entry per CDR3 protein, called by TCRdb with MiXCR from the multiplex PCR reads. The sample gives about 21,000 distinct CDR3 sequences, 28% of which show up once; roughly 4.5% is in the top ten. Trimming took off 5 bases at V and 6 bases at J, with 17 bases between the two ends. The germline gives CDR1 SGHTA, CDR2 FQGTGA. There are 15 residues in the CDR3. The receptor comes from a man aged 40-55 years with non-small cell lung cancer. Sequencing was carried out using lung tumor tissue. The chain employs TRBV7-3 and TRBJ2-1; D call uncertain. This chain's CDR3 is CASSPMQDLSNEQFF. CDR3 bases: TGTGCCAGCAGCCCCATGCAGGATTTAAGCAATGAGCAGTTCTTC.